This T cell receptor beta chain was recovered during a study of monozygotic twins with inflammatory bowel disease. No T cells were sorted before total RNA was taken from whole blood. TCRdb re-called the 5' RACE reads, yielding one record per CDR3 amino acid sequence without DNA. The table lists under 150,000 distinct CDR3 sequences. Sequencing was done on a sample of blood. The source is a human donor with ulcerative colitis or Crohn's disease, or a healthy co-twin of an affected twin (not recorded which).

The CDR3 region is CASSGGTALNEKLFF. The chain couples TRBV9 to TRBJ1-4; TCRdb indicates TRBD1, and absent DNA this call remains unverified. The CDR3 length is 15 residues. Germline V gives CDR1 SGDLS, CDR2 YYNGEE.